Below, 27 T cell receptor beta chains from the same sample are listed, as sequenced in a study of PD-1 blockade in classical Hodgkin lymphoma. Libraries were prepared by immunoSEQ multiplex PCR; TCRdb keeps only in-frame clonotypes and omits some of them. There are some 100,000 clones in the sample; around 90% occur only once, and 2.8% lies in the top ten. Each and every patient relapsed after autologous stem cell transplantation, and patients got differing brentuximab vedotin exposure. The material sequenced was peripheral blood mononuclear cells (PBMCs), taken at baseline. Receptors were obtained from a human donor with classical Hodgkin lymphoma.

This chain connects TRBV19 to TRBJ2-2; 11 bases map to TRBD1. Germline assignment: CDR1 LNHDA and CDR2 SQIVND (reference sequence). There are 16 residues in the CDR3. Trimming removed 6 bases from V and 4 bases from J; junction bases left unmatched: 7. The chain's CDR3 is CASRQTGTGGTGELFF. The CDR3 DNA is TGTGCCAGTAGGCAGACCGGGACAGGGGGCACCGGGGAGCTGTTTTTT.

The rearrangement joins TRBV10-3 to TRBJ1-1; D gene ambiguous. Trimming stripped 3 bases from V and 1 base from J, with 12 bases between. Germline assignment: CDR1 ENHRY and CDR2 SYGVKD. CDR3 length equals 15 residues. The DNA for the CDR3 is TGTGCCATCAGTGAATCGGCAGGTTCGAACACTGAAGCTTTCTTT. The encoded protein is CAISESAGSNTEAFF.

This clone came up once. The chain uses TRBV6-6 and TRBJ2-7, with TRBD2 identical over 13 bases. J lost 4 bases, V lost 4 bases, and 4 bases had no gene match. The CDR3 runs to 15 residues. Germline CDR1 and CDR2: MNHNY and SVGAGI (reference sequence). The CDR3 spells CASSSSLAGGYEQYF. The CDR3 nucleotides are TGTGCCAGCAGTTCCTCACTAGCGGGAGGGTACGAGCAGTACTTC.

The chain employs TRBV27 and TRBJ2-1, with a tentative D call TRBD2 (6 bases). Germline CDR1 is MNHEY and CDR2 is SMNVEV (reference sequence). This CDR3 spans 15 amino acids. V lost 5 bases, J lost 3 bases, and 14 bases lay in between. CDR3 coding DNA: TGTGCCAGCAGTATGGAGGGGAGTAACTACAATGAGCAGTTCTTC. As protein: CASSMEGSNYNEQFF.

Here the CDR3 DNA reads TGCGCCAGCAGCTTGTTAAGGGGGCTCGACACTCCCTATGAGCAGTTCTTC. It encodes CASSLLRGLDTPYEQFF. The V and J genes are TRBV5-1 and TRBJ2-1; TRBD1 matches at 7 bases. The CDR3 has 17 residues. The germline V gene has CDR1 SGHRS and CDR2 YFSETQ. With 1 base clipped from V and 8 bases from J, the junction kept 15 bases outside the gene matches.

The chain employs TRBV6-5 and TRBJ2-7; TRBD1 matches at 7 bases. CDR3 length: 12 residues. Germline V gene lookup returns CDR1 MNHEY and CDR2 SVGAGI. The trim removed 6 bases at V and 11 bases at J, leaving 10 bases unmatched. The CDR3 region has the DNA TGTGCCAGCAGACCCGGGACAGAGAGGGAGTACTTC. Its translation: CASRPGTEREYF.

CDR3 nucleotides: TGTGCCGTCCACAGGGCCGTAAGTAGCAATGAGCAGTTCTTC. Protein: CAVHRAVSSNEQFF. V gene TRBV6-1 combines with J gene TRBJ2-1; the D gene is possibly TRBD1 (6 bases). The CDR3 runs 14 residues. Trimming cost V 11 bases and J 6 bases, with 20 bases left between them. CDR1 and CDR2 (germline): MNHNS, SASEGT.

CDR3 residues: CASSLGRWNEQFF. The CDR3 DNA follows: TGTGCCAGCAGCTTAGGCAGGTGGAATGAGCAGTTCTTC. The rearrangement links TRBV7-3 to TRBJ2-1; no definite D call. Trimming pared 2 bases from V and 7 bases from J, leaving 9 bases between. Germline V gives CDR1 SGHTA, CDR2 FQGTGA. CDR3 length equals 13 residues.

The J gene is TRBJ1-3, the V gene TRBV5-1; possibly TRBD1 for D (5 bases). Between the trimmed V and J ends, which lost 4 bases and 2 bases, there was a span of 10 bases. The germline V gene encodes CDR1 SGHRS and CDR2 YFSETQ. The CDR3 length is 14 residues. In nucleotides, the CDR3 is TGCGCCAGCAGCGGGCAGGGTGCTGGAAACACCATATATTTT. Protein sequence: CASSGQGAGNTIYF. Using reference TRBV5-1 and TRBJ1-3 for the parts outside the CDR3, the full variable domain is KAGVTQTPRYLIKTRGQQVTLSCSPISGHRSVSWYQQTPGQGLQFLFEYFSETQRNKGNFPGRFSGRQFSNSRSEMNVSTLELGDSALYLCASSGQGAGNTIYFGEGSWLTVV.

CDR3 sequence (DNA): TGTGCCAGCAGAAATCAGACAGGGGGGGGTGAAGCTTTCTTT. Its translation is CASRNQTGGGEAFF. This rearrangement joins TRBV6-6 to TRBJ1-1; TRBD1 matches 9 bases. The J segment lost 7 bases and the V segment lost 6 bases, leaving 9 bases of the junction unmatched. This CDR3 contains 14 residues. Per germline, CDR1 MNHNY and CDR2 SVGAGI (reference sequence).

The chain combines TRBV5-6 with TRBJ1-2; D might be TRBD1 (6 bases). Trimming took 4 bases from V and 4 from J, leaving 8 bases between them. The germline CDR1 and CDR2 sequences are SGHDT and YYEEEE. The CDR3 is made up of 12 amino acids. CDR3 nucleotides: TGTGCCAGCAGCGCGGACAGCTATGGCTACACCTTC. Amino acid sequence: CASSADSYGYTF.

The gene calls are TRBV15 and TRBJ2-7, with 10 bases fitting TRBD1. This CDR3 has 13 residues. Germline V gives CDR1 LNHNV, CDR2 YYDKDF (reference sequence). Trimming cost V 9 bases and J 5 bases; bases outside gene matches: 7. The CDR3 coding sequence is TGTGCCACTCGGACAGGGGGGTCTAACGAGCAGTACTTC. It codes for CATRTGGSNEQYF.

J is TRBJ1-2 and V is TRBV4-1; D is ambiguous. Trimming pared 0 bases from V and 6 bases from J, leaving 17 bases between. Germline V gene data show CDR1 as MGHRA and CDR2 as YSYEKL. The CDR3 is 16 residues long. In DNA form, the CDR3 reads TGCGCCAGCAGCCAAGATAGAGGCACGGTTAGGAATGGCTACACCTTC. As protein: CASSQDRGTVRNGYTF.

The chain joins TRBV18 to TRBJ1-5; 7 nucleotides align to TRBD1. Germline V gene lookup returns CDR1 KGHSH and CDR2 LQKENI. The V and J ends lost 1 base and 2 bases, in that order; junction bases with no gene match: 14. The CDR3 sequence is 19 residues long. CDR3 sequence: CASSPQGFEGGSGNQPQHF. As DNA, the CDR3 is TGTGCCAGCTCACCACAGGGTTTTGAAGGGGGCTCGGGCAATCAGCCCCAGCATTTT.

The sample holds one count of this clone. This rearrangement joins TRBV5-1 to TRBJ2-5; D is possibly TRBD2 (5 bases). Deletions cut 3 bases from V and 5 bases from J, with 14 bases between. CDR1 and CDR2 from the germline V gene are SGHRS and YFSETQ. CDR3 length: 14 residues. The DNA for the CDR3 is TGCGCCAGCAGCTCCCTCACGGGCGGGGAGACCCAGTACTTC. Translated: CASSSLTGGETQYF.

The rearrangement uses TRBV25-1 and TRBJ2-2; D remains unclear. The CDR3 length is 13 residues. V lost 7 bases to trimming and J lost 1 base, with 7 bases between them. Germline lookup yields CDR1 MGHDK and CDR2 SYGVNS. In nucleotides, the CDR3 is TGTGCCAGCACCAAACGGAACACCGGGGAGCTGTTTTTT. It is translated as CASTKRNTGELFF.

V gene TRBV2 combines with J gene TRBJ1-5; D uncertain. The CDR3 contains 15 residues. The V and J ends lost 1 base and 6 bases respectively, with 13 bases between them. Germline V gives CDR1 SNHLY, CDR2 FYNNEI. The CDR3: CASSEGRGGGQPQHF. CDR3 nucleotides: TGTGCCAGCAGTGAAGGGCGGGGAGGCGGTCAGCCCCAGCATTTT.

This rearrangement joins TRBV5-1 to TRBJ2-5; TRBD1 matches at 7 bases. Germline loops: CDR1 SGHRS, CDR2 YFSETQ. After removal of 4 bases from V and 5 bases from J, the junction contained 8 bases not matched to a gene. The CDR3 runs to 14 residues. CDR3 protein: CASSPTGVGETQYF. The DNA for the CDR3 is TGCGCCAGCAGCCCCACAGGGGTTGGGGAGACCCAGTACTTC.

In this sample, this clone turned up once. Here the CDR3 reads CAWLNRDSWYQETQYF. DNA for the CDR3: TGTGCCTGGCTTAACCGGGACTCCTGGTACCAAGAGACCCAGTACTTC. The V and J genes are TRBV30 and TRBJ2-5; D is possibly TRBD2 (6 bases). Germline V gene data show CDR1 as GTSNPN and CDR2 as SVGIG (reference sequence). The CDR3 totals 16 residues. V dropped 5 bases and J dropped 0 bases, with 19 bases sitting between them.

The rearrangement links TRBV5-1 to TRBJ2-2; D is uncertain. Trimming removed 0 bases at V and 0 bases at J, with 6 bases between. Germline assignment: CDR1 SGHRS and CDR2 YFSETQ. There are 15 residues in the CDR3. Here the CDR3 reads CASSLGLANTGELFF. CDR3 bases: TGCGCCAGCAGCTTGGGGCTAGCGAACACCGGGGAGCTGTTTTTT.

The V call is TRBV28, the J call TRBJ1-4; 9 positions agree with TRBD1. CDR1 is MDHEN and CDR2 is SYDVKM in the germline V gene. This CDR3 comprises 15 residues. Germline trimming cut 7 bases from V and 3 bases from J; bases unmatched to any gene: 6. The CDR3 sequence is CASNPQGAPNEKLFF. The DNA of the CDR3 is TGTGCCAGCAACCCACAGGGGGCACCTAATGAAAAACTGTTTTTT.

The chain has TRBV9 and TRBJ2-1, with TRBD2 identical over 12 bases. V was clipped by 4 bases and J by 7 bases; unmatched bases: 6. The CDR3 is 15 amino acids. Germline CDR1 is SGDLS and CDR2 is YYNGEE. CDR3 coding DNA: TGTGCCAGCAGCTGGACTAGCGGGAAGGGGAATGAGCAGTTCTTC. Translation: CASSWTSGKGNEQFF. Filled out from reference TRBV9 and TRBJ2-1, the complete variable domain reads DSGVTQTPKHLITATGQRVTLRCSPRSGDLSVYWYQQSLDQGLQFLIQYYNGEERAKGNILERFSAQQFPDLHSELNLSSLELGDSALYFCASSWTSGKGNEQFFGPGTRLTVL.

J is TRBJ2-1 and V is TRBV9; D is undetermined. Germline V gene data show CDR1 as SGDLS and CDR2 as YYNGEE. The V end lost 0 bases, the J end lost 10 bases, and 14 bases lay between the germline ends. There are 14 residues in the CDR3. CDR3 amino acids: CASSVGLAILEQFF. In nucleotides, the CDR3 is TGTGCCAGCAGCGTAGGGTTGGCCATCCTAGAGCAGTTCTTC.

This chain joins TRBV27 and TRBJ1-1; TRBD1 matches 8 bases. The CDR3 spans 14 residues. Trimming removed 6 bases from V and 0 bases from J; junction bases left unmatched: 3. CDR1 and CDR2 (germline): MNHEY, SMNVEV (reference sequence). The CDR3 sequence: CASRPTGVNTEAFF. The CDR3 DNA follows: TGTGCCAGCAGACCGACAGGGGTGAACACTGAAGCTTTCTTT.

The V gene is TRBV5-1, the J gene TRBJ1-5; possible D gene TRBD1, 5 bases. The V end was cut by 2 bases, the J end by 1 base, with 10 bases between. The CDR3 has 15 amino acids. Germline V CDR1 and CDR2: SGHRS, YFSETQ. The CDR3 DNA sequence: TGCGCCAGCAGCTTAGGGGCAGTAAGCAATCAGCCCCAGCATTTT. Translation gives CASSLGAVSNQPQHF.

CDR3 nucleotides: TGTGCCAGCAGGGACTTTGACTCCTACAATGAGCAGTTCTTC. This codes for CASRDFDSYNEQFF. The chain combines TRBV28 with TRBJ2-1; D is possibly TRBD2 (5 bases). V lost 6 bases and J lost 0, with 9 bases in between. CDR1 is MDHEN and CDR2 is SYDVKM in the germline V gene. The CDR3 is 14 amino acids.

For the CDR3, the DNA is TGTGCCAGCAGCGTAGACAGGGCCTATGGCTACACCTTC. Amino acid sequence: CASSVDRAYGYTF. The rearrangement joins TRBV9 to TRBJ1-2, with D perhaps matching TRBD1 (6 bases). Trimming took off 0 bases at V and 4 bases at J, with 7 bases between the two ends. Germline loops: CDR1 SGDLS, CDR2 YYNGEE. The CDR3 length is 13 residues.